This entry lists 10 T cell receptor beta chains sequenced from one sample in a study of cytomegalovirus exposure and HLA in healthy donors. The PCR used 60 Vbeta and 13 Jbeta primers. Sequencing used immunoSEQ multiplex PCR; TCRdb keeps in-frame clones, though not all of them. The repertoire holds approximately 130,000 clones, with around 85% as singletons. The specimen was PBMCs. The receptors here all came from a woman in her twenties or thirties in good health and CMV-seropositive.

The rearrangement uses TRBV5-1 and TRBJ2-1; D gene ambiguous. Trimming took off 4 bases at V and 10 bases at J, with 12 bases between the two ends. Looked up from germline, CDR1 is SGHRS and CDR2 is YFSETQ. This CDR3 comprises 12 residues. Written as DNA, the CDR3 is TGCGCCAGCAGCCAGACGGCGAGGGAGCAGTTCTTC. Translated: CASSQTAREQFF.

The V gene is TRBV29-1, the J gene TRBJ1-1; D perhaps matches TRBD1 (6 bases). V was shortened by 4 bases and J by 4 bases, with 13 bases between the two germline ends. The CDR3 covers 13 residues. The V gene's germline CDR1 is SQVTM and CDR2 ANQGSEA. This CDR3 is CSVVRTVSTEAFF. The CDR3 bases are TGCAGCGTTGTTCGGACAGTGAGCACTGAAGCTTTCTTT.

DNA for the CDR3: TGTGCCAGCAGTGGCGTGCGTACCACAGATACGCAGTATTTT. Its protein is CASSGVRTTDTQYF. This chain uses TRBV2 with TRBJ2-3, with unresolved D. Trimming removed 4 bases at V and 2 bases at J, with 10 bases between. The length of the CDR3 is 14 residues. CDR1 and CDR2 from the germline V gene are SNHLY and FYNNEI.

This rearrangement joins TRBV5-1 to TRBJ1-1; D may be TRBD1 (6 bases). Germline V CDR1 and CDR2: SGHRS, YFSETQ. The V end lost 4 bases, the J end lost 1 base, and 11 bases lay between the germline ends. This CDR3 contains 14 residues. As DNA, the CDR3 is TGCGCCAGCAGCGGGCAGGACAGGAACACTGAAGCTTTCTTT. It codes for CASSGQDRNTEAFF.

The CDR3 sequence: CAAVQGNSPLHF. CDR3 bases: TGTGCCGCTGTACAGGGTAATTCACCCCTCCACTTT. The chain couples TRBV30 to TRBJ1-6; D is perhaps TRBD1 (6 bases). The CDR3 spans 12 residues. Germline V CDR1 and CDR2: GTSNPN, SVGIG (reference sequence). V was trimmed by 8 bases and J by 6 bases, leaving 11 bases between them. Looking up the rest from reference TRBV30 and TRBJ1-6 gives the full variable domain: SQTIHQWPATLVQPVGSPLSLECTVEGTSNPNLYWYRQAAGRGLQLLFYSVGIGQISSEVPQNLSASRPQDRQFILSSKKLLLSDSGFYLCAAVQGNSPLHFGNGTRLTVT.

This clone was detected only a few times. The V and J genes are TRBV5-7 and TRBJ2-5; D is possibly TRBD2 (6 bases). TRBV5-7 is placed among ORFs of uncertain function. This CDR3 has 16 residues. V shed 4 bases and J shed 0 bases, with 16 bases lying between them. The CDR3 DNA reads as TGTGCCAGCAGCGGGGGGACGGGGACTGACCAAGAGACCCAGTACTTC. It is translated as CASSGGTGTDQETQYF.

V is TRBV5-6 and J is TRBJ2-5, with TRBD1 matching over 10 bases. The V gene's germline CDR1 is SGHDT and CDR2 YYEEEE. The CDR3 consists of 14 residues. Germline trimming cut 3 bases from V and 5 bases from J; bases unmatched to any gene: 4. The CDR3 sequence: CASSSPGQGETQYF. The CDR3 coding sequence is TGTGCCAGCAGCTCTCCGGGACAGGGGGAGACCCAGTACTTC.

The chain recombines TRBV4-2 with TRBJ1-1; D possibly corresponds to TRBD1 (5 bases). This CDR3 has 15 residues. Per germline, CDR1 LGHNA and CDR2 YNFKEQ. Trimming removed 4 bases at V and 4 bases at J, with 16 bases between. The CDR3 DNA reads TGTGCCAGCAGCCCAGCAGGGTTGGATGTCACTGAAGCTTTCTTT. Amino acids: CASSPAGLDVTEAFF.

This clone was picked up one time. V is TRBV30 and J is TRBJ2-3, with TRBD2 identical over 11 bases. CDR1 GTSNPN and CDR2 SVGIG come from the germline V gene (reference sequence). The V gene end was trimmed by 2 bases and the J gene end by 10 bases; junction bases not matched to a gene: 17. This CDR3 spans 17 amino acids. As DNA, the CDR3 is TGTGCCTGGAGTCTGGACAGGACTAGCGGGCCGGTGGGGGCGCAGTATTTT. It encodes CAWSLDRTSGPVGAQYF.

This clone was counted a single time. The rearrangement uses TRBV25-1 and TRBJ1-4; weak D call: TRBD1 (5 bases). Trimming pared 1 base from V and 8 bases from J, leaving 17 bases between. The germline V gene has CDR1 MGHDK and CDR2 SYGVNS. The CDR3 runs to 16 residues. The CDR3: CASSESLTDLHEKLFF. For the CDR3, the DNA is TGTGCCAGCAGTGAATCCCTGACAGATCTGCACGAAAAACTGTTTTTT.